This T cell receptor beta chain came from a study of OX40 agonist ivuxolimab in advanced cancers. About the full investigation: Ivuxolimab was a fully human IgG2 agonistic monoclonal antibody targeting the costimulatory receptor OX40 (CD134). Intravenous ivuxolimab was administered to patients every 2 weeks at six dose levels: 0.01, 0.1, 0.3, 1.5, 3 and 10 mg/kg. Among the approximately 50 dose-escalation patients, some 20 had hepatocellular carcinoma, around 15 melanoma, 9 renal cell carcinoma and 9 head and neck cancer. The dose-escalation cohort was about 83% male with a mean age of about 60 years, ranging from roughly 23 to 90. Prior anti-PD-1, anti-PD-L1 or anti-CTLA-4 therapy was permitted, and approximately 40% of dose-escalation patients had received checkpoint inhibitors. Partial responses occurred in three dose-escalation patients: two with cutaneous melanoma and one with hepatocellular carcinoma. The purpose of peripheral TCRbeta sequencing was to test whether ivuxolimab changed TCR sequence diversity and led to clonal T-cell expansion. The paper reports the monotherapy dose-escalation portion (N of about 56 patients) of the phase I ivuxolimab trial.

As encoded in the germline V gene, CDR1 is SGHTA while CDR2 is FQGNSA. Relative to germline, V is missing 7 bases and J is missing 2 bases, with 2 bases of the junction outside any gene match. Counted from cysteine to phenylalanine, this CDR3 has 13 amino acids. Only the CDR3 portion is preserved as DNA: 39 bases, with reading frame beginning at the first base. For sequencing of the TCRbeta CDR3 region, genomic DNA was extracted from the sorted cells. The immunoSEQ Assay was used to sequence the TCRbeta CDR3 regions. The immuneACCESS repertoire file appears here via TCRdb, limited to in-frame rearrangements. These files lack a portion of the clones; in checked studies, under half of the deficit traces to unresolved V genes, and the cause of the others is not known. The sample includes 65,000 to 80,000 clones, with about 91% observed a single time. Approximately 0.4% of the sample rests with the top ten.

On this clone: Its target antigen remains unknown. Base qualities are not recorded, but no much larger clone differs from it by a single base.

The trial excluded patients who had a history of autoimmune disease or were on systemic immunosuppression. Peripheral blood for TCR sequencing was drawn from every dose cohort at baseline, at cycle 4 day 1 and at cycle 7 day 1. Samples came from an open-label, multicenter, first-in-human phase I dose-escalation trial of ivuxolimab. Adults with locally advanced or metastatic head and neck squamous cell, hepatocellular, melanoma or renal cell carcinoma were enrolled in the trial. Before TCR sequencing, CD4+ T cells and CD8+ T cells were sorted from peripheral blood as separate populations. The research as a whole found: In the 0.1-3.0 mg/kg groups, partial responders had among the lowest normalized peripheral clonal expansion, particularly in CD8+ T cells. After ivuxolimab, expanded clones were on average more numerous among CD8+ T cells than among CD4+ T cells. Antigen specificity was not determined for the clonally expanded peripheral T cells. Low levels of normalized T-cell clonal expansion were also shown by some nonresponding patients. At doses of 0.1 to 3.0 mg/kg, clonal expansion of both CD4+ and CD8+ T cells in blood was seen between baseline and week 6.

Sequenced material: CD4+ or CD8+ T cells sorted from blood, taken in a trial of the OX40 agonist ivuxolimab. The sequence came from an adult with an advanced solid tumor such as melanoma, head and neck, liver or kidney cancer. This receptor chain uses TRBV7-2 and TRBJ2-5; 9 central nucleotides agree with TRBD1. The CDR3 corresponds to CASKGQGQETQYF. The nucleotide sequence is TGTGCCAGCAAGGGACAGGGACAAGAGACCCAGTACTTC.